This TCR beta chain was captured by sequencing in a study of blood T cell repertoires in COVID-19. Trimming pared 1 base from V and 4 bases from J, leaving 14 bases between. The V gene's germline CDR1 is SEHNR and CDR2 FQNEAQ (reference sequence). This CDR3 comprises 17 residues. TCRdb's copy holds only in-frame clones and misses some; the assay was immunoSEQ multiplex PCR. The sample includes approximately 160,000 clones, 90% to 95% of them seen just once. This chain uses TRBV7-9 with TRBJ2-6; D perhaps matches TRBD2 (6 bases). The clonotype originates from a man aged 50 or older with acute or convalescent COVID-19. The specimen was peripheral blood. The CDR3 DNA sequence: TGTGCCAGCAGCTTAGGGCCCCGGGGGTCAGGGGCCAACGTCCTGACTTTC. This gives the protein CASSLGPRGSGANVLTF.